These 13 T cell receptor beta chains share one sample of origin, sequenced in a study of cytomegalovirus exposure and HLA in healthy donors. Primers: 60 Vbeta forward and 13 Jbeta reverse. Using immunoSEQ multiplex PCR, the repertoire was profiled, and TCRdb retains in-frame clones only, with some absent. The data show 130,000 to 150,000 clones, about three quarters seen once. Sequenced input: PBMCs. The receptors come from a male donor in good health and CMV-seronegative.

This chain joins TRBV6-5 and TRBJ1-3, with D possibly TRBD1 on 5 matching bases. V was clipped by 4 bases and J by 0 bases, with 7 bases between them. Germline-derived CDR1 and CDR2 are MNHEY and SVGAGI. The CDR3 loop spans 14 amino acids. The CDR3 DNA reads as TGTGCCAGCAGTTCAGGGTTCTCTGGAAACACCATATATTTT. Translation gives CASSSGFSGNTIYF.

Notes on this clone: Within the sample, other DNA sequences also encode this same CDR3. V gene TRBV7-9 combines with J gene TRBJ2-1, with D possibly being TRBD2 (6 bases). Germline assignment: CDR1 SEHNR and CDR2 FQNEAQ (reference sequence). CDR3 length: 15 amino acids. Trimming stripped 1 base from V and 2 bases from J, with 9 bases between. The CDR3 DNA follows: TGTGCCAGCAGCTTAGGGCGGGAACCCTACAATGAGCAGTTCTTC. Amino acid sequence: CASSLGREPYNEQFF.

A remark on this clone: This sample includes further DNA sequences coding for the same CDR3. The chain recombines TRBV30 with TRBJ1-1, with D perhaps TRBD1 (5 bases). The germline V gene encodes CDR1 GTSNPN and CDR2 SVGIG (reference sequence). This CDR3 contains 12 residues. Trimming cost V 5 bases and J 1 base, with 8 bases left between them. CDR3 sequence (DNA): TGTGCCTGGGCGGGACGGAACACTGAAGCTTTCTTT. Protein: CAWAGRNTEAFF.

The rearrangement uses TRBV6-1 and TRBJ1-4; D may be TRBD1 (6 bases). Germline V gives CDR1 MNHNS, CDR2 SASEGT. V dropped 6 bases and J dropped 0 bases, with 11 bases sitting between them. The CDR3 runs 15 residues. The CDR3 reads CASRIGQSTNEKLFF. CDR3 DNA sequence: TGTGCCAGCAGGATAGGACAGTCAACTAATGAAAAACTGTTTTTT.

This chain connects TRBV19 to TRBJ1-2; D may be TRBD1 (5 bases). CDR3 size: 13 residues. Germline V gives CDR1 LNHDA, CDR2 SQIVND (reference sequence). Trimming stripped 7 bases from V and 6 bases from J, with 15 bases between. The CDR3 here is CASNRTPTHGYTF. For the CDR3, the DNA is TGTGCCAGTAATAGGACACCTACTCATGGCTACACCTTC.

A note on this clone: This sample includes further DNA sequences coding for the same CDR3. This chain uses TRBV18 with TRBJ1-1; D is uncertain. Per germline, CDR1 KGHSH and CDR2 LQKENI. V lost 3 bases to trimming and J lost 1 base, with 6 bases between them. The CDR3 runs 13 residues. CDR3 sequence: CASSPAENTEAFF. The CDR3 region has the DNA TGTGCCAGCTCACCGGCGGAGAACACTGAAGCTTTCTTT.

The chain has TRBV11-3 and TRBJ1-1; D gene uncertain. The germline CDR1 and CDR2 sequences are SGHNT and YENEEA. V was trimmed by 0 bases and J by 2 bases, leaving 7 bases between them. CDR3 length: 14 residues. This chain's CDR3 is CASSLDRDNTEAFF. DNA of the CDR3: TGTGCCAGCAGCTTAGATCGAGATAACACTGAAGCTTTCTTT. Full variable domain (missing parts from reference TRBV11-3 and TRBJ1-1): EAGVVQSPRYKIIEKKQPVAFWCNPISGHNTLYWYLQNLGQGPELLIRYENEEAVDDSQLPKDRFSAERLKGVDSTLKIQPAELGDSAVYLCASSLDRDNTEAFFGQGTRLTVV.

The chain has TRBV7-9 and TRBJ2-7; perhaps TRBD1 as D (5 bases). The germline V gene has CDR1 SEHNR and CDR2 FQNEAQ (reference sequence). V was trimmed by 1 base and J by 4 bases, leaving 14 bases between them. The CDR3 runs to 15 residues. The CDR3 nucleotides are TGTGCCAGCAGCTTAGGCCAGGGAAATCTATACGAGCAGTACTTC. Its translation is CASSLGQGNLYEQYF.

This clone was seen just once. V is TRBV6-6 and J is TRBJ1-3; 7 nucleotides match TRBD1. Trimming at V came to 6 bases and at J to 7 bases, leaving 6 bases not matched to a gene. The germline CDR1 and CDR2 sequences are MNHNY and SVGAGI (reference sequence). The CDR3 has 13 residues. The DNA for the CDR3 is TGTGCCAGCAGCGCACCACAGGGGAACACCATATATTTT. This translates into CASSAPQGNTIYF.

This clone has only a few counts. The chain employs TRBV5-1 and TRBJ1-2; maybe TRBD1 (6 bases). The CDR3 is made up of 14 amino acids. Trimming shortened V by 0 bases and J by 4 bases, and 10 bases separated the two germline ends. Germline CDR1 SGHRS, CDR2 YFSETQ. Here the CDR3 reads CASSLETGRYGYTF. The CDR3 DNA follows: TGCGCCAGCAGCTTGGAAACAGGGCGCTATGGCTACACCTTC.

The rearrangement joins TRBV27 to TRBJ1-2; possible D gene TRBD1, 6 bases. The CDR3 sequence is 16 residues long. Germline V CDR1 and CDR2: MNHEY, SMNVEV (reference sequence). V gave up 10 bases and J gave up 3 bases, with 24 bases separating them. For the CDR3, the DNA is TGTGCCAACAGCCCCTCCCGGGGGGGCGCTGACTATGGCTACACCTTC. This translates into CANSPSRGGADYGYTF.

The CDR3: CASSVTSGTTTDTQYF. The CDR3 DNA sequence: TGTGCCAGCAGCGTAACTAGCGGGACGACGACAGATACGCAGTATTTT. The gene calls are TRBV9 and TRBJ2-3; 10 nucleotides line up with TRBD2. CDR3 length: 16 amino acids. The germline V gene has CDR1 SGDLS and CDR2 YYNGEE. With 1 base clipped from V and 3 bases from J, the junction kept 5 bases outside the gene matches.

This clone showed up just once. The chain couples TRBV6-5 to TRBJ1-2; D is ambiguous. The ends were cut back, 5 bases at V and 4 bases at J, with 11 bases in the middle. Germline V gives CDR1 MNHEY, CDR2 SVGAGI. CDR3 length: 13 amino acids. The CDR3 is CASSEGSAYGYTF. The CDR3, as DNA: TGTGCCAGCAGTGAGGGCTCGGCCTATGGCTACACCTTC.